These 9 T cell receptor beta chains originate from one sample sequenced in a study of blood T cell repertoires in COVID-19. Some clones are missing from TCRdb's copy, which holds only in-frame ones; the method was immunoSEQ multiplex PCR. The table records about 54,000 clones, 88% of them present only once. Sequencing input: peripheral blood. The receptors were sampled from a man aged 55 to 70 with active COVID-19.

The rearrangement links TRBV15 to TRBJ2-3; 8 bases fit TRBD2. The germline gives CDR1 LNHNV, CDR2 YYDKDF (reference sequence). The V gene end was trimmed by 1 base and the J gene end by 2 bases; junction bases not matched to a gene: 5. The CDR3 contains 16 residues. The CDR3 DNA is TGTGCCACCAGCAGAGTCCTAGCGGGCCCCACAGATACGCAGTATTTT. This translates into CATSRVLAGPTDTQYF.

V gene TRBV19 combines with J gene TRBJ2-2, with a weak D call TRBD2 (6 bases). This CDR3 is 15 amino acids long. Per the germline V gene, CDR1 is LNHDA and CDR2 is SQIVND (reference sequence). Trimming removed 7 bases from V and 4 bases from J, with 16 bases in between. CDR3 bases: TGTGCCAGTAACCCGCTTGGGGGGTTCACCGGGGAGCTGTTTTTT. Translating it yields CASNPLGGFTGELFF. Full variable domain (missing parts from reference TRBV19 and TRBJ2-2): DGGITQSPKYLFRKEGQNVTLSCEQNLNHDAMYWYRQDPGQGLRLIYYSQIVNDFQKGDIAEGYSVSREKKESFPLTVTSAQKNPTAFYLCASNPLGGFTGELFFGEGSRLTVL.

The CDR3 spells CASSSGQNYGYTF. In nucleotides, the CDR3 is TGTGCCAGCAGCTCCGGACAGAACTATGGCTACACCTTC. The rearrangement uses TRBV7-2 and TRBJ1-2; a weak D match, TRBD1 (6 bases). Germline values: CDR1 SGHTA, CDR2 FQGNSA. V lost 4 bases and J lost 2, with 8 bases in between. The CDR3 is 13 residues long.

The V call is TRBV6-5, the J call TRBJ2-7; 7 bases fit TRBD1. Germline CDR1 and CDR2: MNHEY and SVGAGI. This CDR3 has 14 residues. The V segment lost 6 bases and the J segment 6 bases; nucleotides outside the gene matches: 11. CDR3 sequence reads: CASSGRGSNTEQYF. The CDR3 nucleotides are TGTGCCAGCAGCGGCAGGGGGAGTAATACCGAGCAGTACTTC.

This chain joins TRBV2 and TRBJ2-1; 11 bases align to TRBD2. Per the germline V gene, CDR1 is SNHLY and CDR2 is FYNNEI. This CDR3 spans 16 amino acids. The V gene end was trimmed by 5 bases and the J gene end by 7 bases; junction bases not matched to a gene: 10. DNA for the CDR3: TGTGCCAGCAGTCAAACTAGCGGGGGTACTCGAAATGAGCAGTTCTTC. Translation gives CASSQTSGGTRNEQFF.

This clone was observed a single time. This chain uses TRBV6-5 with TRBJ2-7, with 8 bases that match TRBD2. CDR3 size: 13 residues. V dropped 10 bases and J dropped 0; count of bases not matched to a gene: 5. Germline V CDR1 and CDR2: MNHEY, SVGAGI. For the CDR3, the DNA is TGTGCCACCGAGCGGGAGAGCTCCTACGAGCAGTACTTC. Translation gives CATERESSYEQYF.

The genes are TRBV24-1 and TRBJ2-7, with a possible D match to TRBD2 (7 bases). The CDR3 has 9 residues. The germline gives CDR1 KGHDR, CDR2 SFDVKD. V was shortened by 10 bases and J by 12 bases, with 12 bases between the two germline ends. CDR3 protein: CATRGGTYF. CDR3 sequence (DNA): TGTGCCACGAGGGGGGGGACGTACTTC.

With respect to this clone: Within the sample, other DNA sequences also encode this same CDR3. The V call is TRBV28, the J call TRBJ2-2, with 11 bases matching TRBD2. This CDR3 is built from 18 residues. Per the germline V gene, CDR1 is MDHEN and CDR2 is SYDVKM. With V trimmed by 5 bases and J by 1 base, 9 bases remained unmatched. CDR3 coding DNA: TGTGCCAGCAGTCAACAGAAACTAGCGGGAGTGAACACCGGGGAGCTGTTTTTT. This sequence encodes CASSQQKLAGVNTGELFF.

This clone appeared a single time. This sequence joins TRBV7-3 and TRBJ2-7; 7 bases agree with TRBD2. Germline CDR1 reads SGHTA; CDR2 reads FQGTGA. The CDR3 has 15 residues. V dropped 2 bases and J dropped 6; count of bases not matched to a gene: 10. CDR3 DNA: TGTGCCAGCAGCTTATGGCGGGAGCCTCAAGGCGAGCAGTACTTC. Amino acid sequence: CASSLWREPQGEQYF.